This entry is about one TCR beta chain. Germline V CDR1 and CDR2: LNHDA, SQIVND (reference sequence). Trimming stripped 8 bases from V and 6 bases from J, with 25 bases between. The CDR3 is 16 residues long. This sample is part of a study of blood T cell repertoires in COVID-19. At the level of the study: Acute and convalescent COVID-19 specimens originated in the United States, Italy and Spain.

Participants were aged about 18 to 100 years from roughly 25 US areas. As originally analysed: Amplification from reference gene primers served as the basis for estimated nucleated cell counts. Clones were sequenced by immunoSEQ multiplex PCR, and TCRdb holds only the in-frame ones, with some missing. From that table come the V and J calls and clone size; the DNA was used to work out D and trimming. The sample records roughly 200,000 clones, 70% to 90% being singletons. What was sequenced was PBMCs or T cells enriched from blood (not recorded which). This sequence originates from a woman aged 40 to 50 with acute COVID-19. The chain joins TRBV19 to TRBJ1-2; D is perhaps TRBD1 (6 bases). The CDR3 here is CASRARGSLGADGYTF. DNA of the CDR3: TGTGCCAGTCGGGCCAGGGGCAGCCTGGGGGCGGATGGCTACACCTTC.